Listed below are T cell receptor beta chains from one sample, sequenced in a study of control samples from healthy donors and cancer patients. The method was immunoSEQ multiplex PCR; TCRdb's version includes in-frame clones alone and lacks a portion of them. The sample consists of 100,000 to 150,000 clones, around 94% of them appearing once. Sequenced material: PBMCs. Receptors originate from an elderly man with head and neck cancer. CDR3s include the opening cysteine and the closing phenylalanine or tryptophan. D genes are given only for firm matches. For some rows the clone size is stated as once, few or many, or as a class when expanded; others skip it.

v_gene	abundance	d_gene	j_gene	len	CDR3aa	CDR3nt
TRBV4-3	once	.	TRBJ2-1	13	CASSQEKGNEQFF	TGCGCCAGCAGCCAAGAGAAGGGCAATGAGCAGTTCTTC
TRBV7-2	.	TRBD1	TRBJ2-7	13	CASSLDRGSEQYF	TGTGCCAGCAGCTTGGACAGGGGGTCCGAGCAGTACTTC
TRBV7-2	.	.	TRBJ1-6	16	CASTRDRSSYNSPLHF	TGTGCCAGCACCAGAGACCGGAGCTCCTATAATTCACCCCTCCACTTT
TRBV27	.	.	TRBJ2-2	16	CASSRIFVKNTGELFF	TGTGCCAGCAGCCGAATATTCGTAAAGAACACCGGGGAGCTGTTTTTT
TRBV7-9	.	.	TRBJ1-1	13	CASSSYDATEAFF	TGTGCCAGCAGCTCCTATGATGCCACTGAAGCTTTCTTT
TRBV15	few	.	TRBJ2-5	13	CATSSVGSWTQYF	TGTGCCACCAGCAGTGTTGGGTCATGGACCCAGTACTTC
TRBV29-1	.	.	TRBJ2-5	13	CSAVPGAGETQYF	TGCAGCGCGGTGCCAGGGGCCGGGGAGACCCAGTACTTC
TRBV5-4	once	TRBD2	TRBJ2-1	17	CASTRTSGSATYNEQFF	TGTGCCAGCACCCGGACTAGCGGGAGTGCCACCTACAATGAGCAGTTCTTC
TRBV2	.	.	TRBJ2-6	15	CASSVEGPGANVLTF	TGTGCCAGCAGTGTCGAGGGTCCTGGGGCCAACGTCCTGACTTTC
TRBV19	.	TRBD1	TRBJ1-5	16	CATKGQGTYSNQPQHF	TGTGCCACTAAAGGACAGGGAACTTATAGCAATCAGCCCCAGCATTTT
TRBV14	.	.	TRBJ2-5	18	CASSQDVGPSVYQETQYF	TGTGCCAGCAGCCAAGACGTGGGGCCCTCCGTGTACCAAGAGACCCAGTACTTC
TRBV3-1/TRBV3-2	.	.	TRBJ2-5	13	CASSQDESETQYF	TGTGCCAGCAGCCAAGATGAGTCTGAGACCCAGTACTTC
TRBV7-9	.	.	TRBJ1-1	13	CASSLMRDTEAFF	TGTGCCAGCAGCTTAATGAGGGACACTGAAGCTTTCTTT
TRBV5-4	.	.	TRBJ2-5	14	CASNLGTRQETQYF	TGTGCCAGCAACTTGGGGACAAGACAAGAGACCCAGTACTTC
TRBV10-1	.	.	TRBJ1-6	14	CASSRLRSTSPLHF	TGCGCCAGCAGCAGGCTCCGAAGTACTTCACCCCTCCACTTT
TRBV19	.	TRBD1	TRBJ1-5	15	CASSIGWDRNQPQHF	TGTGCCAGTAGTATAGGGTGGGACAGAAATCAGCCCCAGCATTTT
TRBV7-8	.	.	TRBJ1-1	16	CASSAGANRVNTEAFF	TGTGCCAGCAGCGCTGGGGCCAACAGGGTAAACACTGAAGCTTTCTTT
TRBV7-9	.	TRBD2	TRBJ2-7	13	CASRGLAGGGQYF	TGTGCCAGCAGGGGACTAGCGGGAGGTGGACAGTACTTC
TRBV5-1	.	TRBD1	TRBJ2-7	15	CASSLGQGFSYEQYF	TGCGCCAGCAGCCTCGGACAGGGATTCTCCTACGAGCAGTACTTC
TRBV7-8	.	TRBD2	TRBJ2-1	13	CASLLAGINEQFF	TGTGCCAGCCTACTAGCGGGTATAAATGAGCAGTTCTTC
TRBV21-1	.	.	TRBJ1-2	15	CASSKWEGLEYGYTF	TGTGCCAGCAGCAAATGGGAGGGGTTAGAGTATGGCTACACCTTC
TRBV7-8	.	.	TRBJ2-1	15	CASSLVRSSYNEQFF	TGTGCCAGCAGCTTAGTGCGCAGCTCCTACAATGAGCAGTTCTTC
TRBV18	.	.	TRBJ2-7	15	CASSPLRTVENEQYF	TGTGCCAGCTCACCACTCAGGACAGTTGAGAACGAGCAGTACTTC
TRBV27	.	.	TRBJ1-2	12	CASSEQGYGYTF	TGTGCCAGCAGCGAGCAGGGGTATGGCTACACCTTC
TRBV3-1/TRBV3-2	.	.	TRBJ2-5	14	CASSPRGGQETQYF	TGTGCCAGCAGCCCCCGAGGCGGTCAAGAGACCCAGTACTTC
TRBV18	.	TRBD2	TRBJ2-5	18	CASSPQPVASGSQETQYF	TGTGCCAGCTCACCTCAGCCCGTGGCTAGCGGGAGCCAAGAGACCCAGTACTTC
TRBV27	once	TRBD1	TRBJ2-6	19	CASSPYSGTGTWGANVLTF	TGTGCCAGCAGTCCCTATTCCGGGACAGGGACCTGGGGGGCCAACGTCCTGACTTTC
TRBV7-7	.	.	TRBJ2-1	13	CASSLDSYNEQFF	TGTGCCAGCAGCTTAGATTCCTACAATGAGCAGTTCTTC
TRBV6-1	.	TRBD2	TRBJ2-1	15	CASSFLAGARSEQFF	TGTGCCAGCAGTTTCCTAGCGGGAGCGCGTAGTGAGCAGTTCTTC
TRBV4-2	.	.	TRBJ1-1	17	CASSQDRGARDGTEAFF	TGTGCCAGCAGCCAAGATCGAGGGGCCAGGGACGGCACTGAAGCTTTCTTT
TRBV5-1	.	.	TRBJ1-3	16	CASSSQPPGQGNTIYF	TGCGCCAGCAGCTCACAACCTCCGGGACAAGGAAACACCATATATTTT
TRBV4-3	.	TRBD1	TRBJ2-1	15	CASSQQGATGNEQFF	TGCGCCAGCAGCCAACAGGGGGCTACGGGGAATGAGCAGTTCTTC
TRBV18	once	.	TRBJ2-3	13	CASDRIETDTQYF	TGTGCCAGCGATAGAATAGAGACAGATACGCAGTATTTT
TRBV2	.	.	TRBJ2-5	13	CASSLGTEETQYF	TGTGCCAGCAGTCTCGGGACTGAGGAGACCCAGTACTTC
TRBV11-2	.	.	TRBJ1-3	16	CASSQLGYGAGNTIYF	TGTGCCAGCAGCCAGCTTGGATACGGGGCTGGAAACACCATATATTTT
TRBV9	.	.	TRBJ2-2	15	CASSAFRGGGGELFF	TGTGCCAGCAGCGCCTTCCGAGGAGGGGGCGGGGAGCTGTTTTTT
TRBV5-1	.	.	TRBJ2-3	15	CASSPRGQLTDTQYF	TGCGCCAGCAGCCCCCGGGGGCAGCTCACAGATACGCAGTATTTT
TRBV2	.	.	TRBJ2-7	13	CANRPASPYEQYF	TGTGCCAACAGGCCCGCTAGCCCCTACGAGCAGTACTTC
TRBV28	.	.	TRBJ2-3	13	CAIRPSNTDTQYF	TGTGCCATCCGACCGTCTAACACAGATACGCAGTATTTT
TRBV2	.	.	TRBJ1-1	13	CASRGHGNTEAFF	TGTGCCAGCAGGGGACACGGGAACACTGAAGCTTTCTTT